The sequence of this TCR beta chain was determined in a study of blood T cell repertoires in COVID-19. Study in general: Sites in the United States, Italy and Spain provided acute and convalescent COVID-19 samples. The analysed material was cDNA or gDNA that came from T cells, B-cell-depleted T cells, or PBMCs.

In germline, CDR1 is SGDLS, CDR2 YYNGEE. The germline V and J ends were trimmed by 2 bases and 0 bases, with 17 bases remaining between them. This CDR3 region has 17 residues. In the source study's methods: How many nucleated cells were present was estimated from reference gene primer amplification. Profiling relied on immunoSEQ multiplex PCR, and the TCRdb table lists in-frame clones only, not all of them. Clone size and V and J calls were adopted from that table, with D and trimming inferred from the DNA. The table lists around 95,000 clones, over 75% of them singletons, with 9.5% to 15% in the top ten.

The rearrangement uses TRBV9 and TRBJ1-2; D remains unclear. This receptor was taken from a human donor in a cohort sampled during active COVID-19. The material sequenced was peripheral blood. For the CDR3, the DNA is TGTGCCAGCAGCGTGAGCAGTGACGGGAGCCCTAACTATGGCTACACCTTC. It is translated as CASSVSSDGSPNYGYTF.